This TCR beta chain is from a study of early T cells in non-severe SARS-CoV-2 infection. MiXCR, applied by TCRdb to the 5' RACE reads, yields one record per CDR3 protein. The data show about 26,000 distinct CDR3 sequences, under 5% seen once. This clonotype came up many times. V gave up 8 bases and J gave up 5 bases, with 20 bases separating them. The CDR3 covers 15 residues. The germline CDR1 and CDR2 sequences are SNHLY and FYNNEI. The sample taken for sequencing was whole blood. The receptor was isolated from an adult who was a healthcare worker with PCR-confirmed SARS-CoV-2 infection or an uninfected control (not recorded which). The chain uses TRBV2 and TRBJ2-3, with no clear D. The CDR3 DNA reads TGTGCCAGCCGATCTCTAGTCTCGCGAGGAGATACGCAGTATTTT. Protein: CASRSLVSRGDTQYF.